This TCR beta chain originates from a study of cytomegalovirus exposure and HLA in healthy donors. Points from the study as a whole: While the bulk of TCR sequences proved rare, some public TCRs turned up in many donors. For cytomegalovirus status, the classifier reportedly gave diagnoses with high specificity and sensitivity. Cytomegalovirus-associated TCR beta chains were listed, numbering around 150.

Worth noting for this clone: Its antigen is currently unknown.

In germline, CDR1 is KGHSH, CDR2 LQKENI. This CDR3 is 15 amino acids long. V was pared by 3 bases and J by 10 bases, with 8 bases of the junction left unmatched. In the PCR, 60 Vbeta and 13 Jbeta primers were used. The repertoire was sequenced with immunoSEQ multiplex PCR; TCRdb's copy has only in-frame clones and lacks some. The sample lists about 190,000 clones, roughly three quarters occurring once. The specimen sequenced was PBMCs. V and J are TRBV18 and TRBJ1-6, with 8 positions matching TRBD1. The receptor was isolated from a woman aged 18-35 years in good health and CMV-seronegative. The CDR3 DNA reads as TGTGCCAGCTCACCGGCGCAGGGGGCAGGATCACCCCTCCACTTT. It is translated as CASSPAQGAGSPLHF. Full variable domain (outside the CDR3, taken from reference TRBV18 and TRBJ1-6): NAGVMQNPRHLVRRRGQEARLRCSPMKGHSHVYWYRQLPEEGLKFMVYLQKENIIDESGMPKERFSAEFPKEGPSILRIQQVVRGDSAAYFCASSPAQGAGSPLHFGNGTRLTVT.